The entry below gives a single T cell receptor beta chain sequence along with its context. Germline CDR1 reads KGHDR; CDR2 reads SFDVKD. Between the trimmed V and J ends, which lost 2 bases and 4 bases, there was a span of 18 bases. The CDR3 sequence is 17 residues long. How the authors handled the data: The authors estimated nucleated cell counts from reference gene primer amplification. The data were produced by immunoSEQ multiplex PCR, yet TCRdb's version contains in-frame clones alone and is incomplete. V, J and clone size derive from that table, while D and trimming were established from the DNA sequence. The table includes around 300,000 clones, 75% to 90% detected once. These data belong to a study of blood T cell repertoires in COVID-19. Study-level background: Samples of COVID-19 (acute and convalescent) were obtained from the United States, Italy and Spain. PBMCs, B-cell-depleted T cells, or T cells provided the cDNA or gDNA that made up the material.

Sequencing input: peripheral blood. The gene calls are TRBV24-1 and TRBJ2-3, with D possibly matching TRBD2 (5 bases). The origin of this receptor is a woman aged 70-85 years with acute or convalescent COVID-19. The CDR3 loop reads CATSDSGPRSRADTQYF. The CDR3 DNA follows: TGTGCCACCAGTGATTCCGGACCGAGGTCGCGGGCAGATACGCAGTATTTT.